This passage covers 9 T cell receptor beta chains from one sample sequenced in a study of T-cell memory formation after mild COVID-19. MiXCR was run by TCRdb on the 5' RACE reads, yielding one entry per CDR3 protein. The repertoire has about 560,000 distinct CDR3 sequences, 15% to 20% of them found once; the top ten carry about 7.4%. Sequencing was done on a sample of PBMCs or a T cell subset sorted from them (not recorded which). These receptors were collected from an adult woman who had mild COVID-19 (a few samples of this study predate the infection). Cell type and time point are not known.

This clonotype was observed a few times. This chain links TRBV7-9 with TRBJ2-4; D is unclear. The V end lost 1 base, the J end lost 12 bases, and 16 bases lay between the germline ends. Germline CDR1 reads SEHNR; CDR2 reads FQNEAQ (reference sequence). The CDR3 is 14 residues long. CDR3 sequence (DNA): TGTGCCAGCAGCTTAGGTGGCATGACAACCGATCAGTACTTC. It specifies CASSLGGMTTDQYF.

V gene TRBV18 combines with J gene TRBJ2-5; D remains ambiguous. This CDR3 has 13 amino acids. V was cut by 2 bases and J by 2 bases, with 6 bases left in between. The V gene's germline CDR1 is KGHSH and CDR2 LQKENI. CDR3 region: CASSPNIQETQYF. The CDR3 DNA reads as TGTGCCAGCTCACCAAACATTCAAGAGACCCAGTACTTC.

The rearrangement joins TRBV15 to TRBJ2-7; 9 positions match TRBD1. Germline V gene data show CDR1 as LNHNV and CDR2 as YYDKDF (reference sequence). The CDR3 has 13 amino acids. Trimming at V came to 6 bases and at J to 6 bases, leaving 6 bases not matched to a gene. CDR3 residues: CATRGDRASEQYF. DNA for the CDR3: TGTGCCACCAGAGGGGACAGGGCTTCCGAGCAGTACTTC.

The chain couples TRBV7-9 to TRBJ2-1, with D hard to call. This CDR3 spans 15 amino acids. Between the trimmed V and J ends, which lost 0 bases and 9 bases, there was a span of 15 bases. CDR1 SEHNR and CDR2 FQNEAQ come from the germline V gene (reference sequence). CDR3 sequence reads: CASSLANPLDGEQFF. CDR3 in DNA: TGTGCCAGCAGCTTAGCTAACCCCCTCGACGGTGAGCAGTTCTTC.

CDR3 coding DNA: TGTGCCAGCAGCTTAGGGTGGCAGGGATCTGGGGCCAACGTCCTGACTTTC. Translated: CASSLGWQGSGANVLTF. The rearrangement uses TRBV7-2 and TRBJ2-6, with D maybe TRBD1 (5 bases). The V and J ends lost 1 base and 1 base respectively, with 11 bases between them. This CDR3 contains 17 residues. CDR1 and CDR2 from the germline V gene are SGHTA and FQGNSA.

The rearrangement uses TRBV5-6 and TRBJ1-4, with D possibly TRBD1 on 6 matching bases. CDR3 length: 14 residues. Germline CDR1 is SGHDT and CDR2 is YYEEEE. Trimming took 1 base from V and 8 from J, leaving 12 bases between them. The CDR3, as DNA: TGTGCCAGCAGCTTGAAGGGGGTAACAGAAAAACTGTTTTTT. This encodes CASSLKGVTEKLFF.

The CDR3 coding sequence is TGTGCCAGCAGCCACCCCAGAGGACAGGGATACGAAGAGACCCAGTACTTC. It is translated as CASSHPRGQGYEETQYF. The chain is built from TRBV3-1 and TRBJ2-5; 8 bases fit TRBD1. Per germline, CDR1 LGHDT and CDR2 YNNKEL (reference sequence). This CDR3 contains 17 residues. The V segment lost 3 bases and the J segment 3 bases; nucleotides outside the gene matches: 12.

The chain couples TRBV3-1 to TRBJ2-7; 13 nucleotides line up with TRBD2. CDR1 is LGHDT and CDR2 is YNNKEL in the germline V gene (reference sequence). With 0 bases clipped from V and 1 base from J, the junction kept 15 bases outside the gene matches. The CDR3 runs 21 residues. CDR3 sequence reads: CASSQDFRLRTSGSGSYEQYF. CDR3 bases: TGTGCCAGCAGCCAAGATTTCCGTTTGCGGACTAGCGGGAGTGGGTCCTACGAGCAGTACTTC.

The CDR3 loop is CASSQEGASRHEQYF. The CDR3 nucleotides read TGCGCCAGCAGCCAAGAGGGGGCTTCTCGTCACGAGCAGTACTTC. The rearrangement links TRBV4-3 to TRBJ2-7; D perhaps matches TRBD1 (6 bases). Germline assignment: CDR1 LGHNA and CDR2 YSLEER. The CDR3 consists of 15 residues. V lost 0 bases, J lost 5 bases, and 14 bases lay in between.